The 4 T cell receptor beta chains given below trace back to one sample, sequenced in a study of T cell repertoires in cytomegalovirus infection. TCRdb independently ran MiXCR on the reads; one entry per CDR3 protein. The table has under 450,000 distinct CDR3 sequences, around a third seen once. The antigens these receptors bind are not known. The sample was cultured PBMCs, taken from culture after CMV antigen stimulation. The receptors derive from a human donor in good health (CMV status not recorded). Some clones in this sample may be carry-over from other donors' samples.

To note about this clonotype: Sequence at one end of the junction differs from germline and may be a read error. CDR3 nucleotide sequence: TGTGACAGCAGCTGGGGTGGGACTAGCGGGAGGGGGAATGAGCAGTTCTTC. The encoded protein is CDSSWGGTSGRGNEQFF. The genes are TRBV7-2 and TRBJ2-1, with 16 positions matching TRBD2. This CDR3 is 17 amino acids long. Germline V CDR1 and CDR2: SGHTA, FQGNSA. The whole variable domain, filled in from reference TRBV7-2 and TRBJ2-1, reads GAGVSQSPSNKVTEKGKDVELRCDPISGHTALYWYRQSLGQGLEFLIYFQGNSAPDKSGLPSDRFSAERTGGSVSTLTIQRTQQEDSAVYLCDSSWGGTSGRGNEQFFGPGTRLTVL.

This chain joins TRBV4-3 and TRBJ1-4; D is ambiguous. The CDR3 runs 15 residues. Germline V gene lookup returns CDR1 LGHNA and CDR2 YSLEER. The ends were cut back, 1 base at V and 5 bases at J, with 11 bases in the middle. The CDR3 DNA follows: TGCGCCAGCAGCCAAGGTCCCCCTGCGAATGAAAAACTGTTTTTT. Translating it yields CASSQGPPANEKLFF.

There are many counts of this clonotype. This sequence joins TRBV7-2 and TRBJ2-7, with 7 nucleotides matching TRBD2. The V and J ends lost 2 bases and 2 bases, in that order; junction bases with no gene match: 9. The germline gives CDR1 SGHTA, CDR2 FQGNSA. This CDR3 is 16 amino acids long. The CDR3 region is CASSLMAASGPYEQYF. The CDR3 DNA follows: TGTGCCAGCAGCTTAATGGCGGCTAGCGGTCCCTACGAGCAGTACTTC.

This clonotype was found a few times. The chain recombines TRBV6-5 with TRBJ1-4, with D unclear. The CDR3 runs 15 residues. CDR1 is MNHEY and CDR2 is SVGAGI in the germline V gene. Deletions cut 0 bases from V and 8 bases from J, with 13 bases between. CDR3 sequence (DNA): TGTGCCAGCAGTTACTCGAGAGGGTTTTCGGAAAAACTGTTTTTT. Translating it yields CASSYSRGFSEKLFF.